The present entry profiles one T cell receptor beta chain with its context. Its cognate antigen is unknown. The record originates from a study of beta chain features in type 1 diabetes. As every portion of the isolated RNA was reverse transcribed, the sequencing read expressed TCRB transcripts. Some clones are missing from TCRdb's copy, which holds only in-frame ones; the method was immunoSEQ multiplex PCR. The sample records 41,000 or so clones, approximately 70% being singletons. Study-level points and caveats: Patients with Type 1 diabetes showed moderately but significantly shorter TCRB CDR3s in all four CD4+ subsets. These data did not resolve whether HLA type affects TCRB rearrangement.

V shed 4 bases, J shed 2 bases, and the junction held 4 bases outside the gene matches. This CDR3 has 14 residues. The germline CDR1 and CDR2 sequences are SGHRS and YFSETQ. This TCR came from a man under 40 with type 1 diabetes. Some clones in this sample may be carry-over from other donors' samples. The sample comprised Tregs from blood. The chain is built from TRBV5-1 and TRBJ2-5, with TRBD2 matching over 8 bases. The CDR3, as DNA: TGCGCCAGCAGCCGAATAGCGGGGCAAGAGACCCAGTACTTC. This gives the protein CASSRIAGQETQYF.